This passage covers 23 T cell receptor beta chains from one sample sequenced in a study of blood T cell repertoires in COVID-19. The method was immunoSEQ multiplex PCR; TCRdb's version includes in-frame clones alone and lacks a portion of them. This table holds about 140,000 clones, 88% found once. Sequenced: peripheral blood. These receptors originate from a human donor with COVID-19, enrolled during active disease. The donor label of this sample is uncertain.

The V and J genes are TRBV21-1 and TRBJ1-1. TRBV21-1 is given as a pseudogene. The CDR3 loop spans 13 amino acids. CDR3 nucleotides: TGTGCCAGCAGCACACGACCGGGTCTCCAAGCTTTCTTT. It codes for CASSTRPGLQAFF.

The V call is TRBV2, the J call TRBJ1-4; perhaps TRBD1 as D (6 bases). Germline loops: CDR1 SNHLY, CDR2 FYNNEI. This CDR3 has 17 amino acids. The V and J ends lost 7 bases and 6 bases respectively, with 24 bases between them. CDR3 DNA: TGTGCCAGCACCCGAGGGCAGGGGAGGGTGGGCGATGAAAAACTGTTTTTT. This gives the protein CASTRGQGRVGDEKLFF.

The chain carries TRBV2 and TRBJ1-3; TRBD1 matches 9 bases. V gave up 11 bases and J gave up 2 bases; unmatched junction bases: 7. The CDR3 spans 14 residues. CDR1 and CDR2 from the germline V gene are SNHLY and FYNNEI. The CDR3 protein is CAGGQGRTGNTIYF. CDR3 bases: TGTGCCGGAGGACAGGGGAGAACTGGAAACACCATATATTTT.

The chain carries TRBV5-5 and TRBJ2-1, with 10 bases matching TRBD2. CDR1 is SGHKS and CDR2 is YYEKEE in the germline V gene (reference sequence). Trimming took 0 bases from V and 8 from J; bases not matched to a gene: 11. This CDR3 spans 17 amino acids. The CDR3 region is CASSLVLLAGALDEQFF. The CDR3 DNA is TGTGCCAGCAGCTTGGTGCTCCTAGCGGGAGCGTTGGATGAGCAGTTCTTC. The full variable domain, rest sourced from reference TRBV5-5 and TRBJ2-1, is DAGVTQSPTHLIKTRGQQVTLRCSPISGHKSVSWYQQVLGQGPQFIFQYYEKEERGRGNFPDRFSARQFPNYSSELNVNALLLGDSALYLCASSLVLLAGALDEQFFGPGTRLTVL.

The chain couples TRBV7-7 to TRBJ2-3; unclear D gene. CDR1 and CDR2 (germline): SSHAT, FNYEAQ (reference sequence). The CDR3 covers 16 residues. Trimming removed 5 bases from V and 0 bases from J, with 15 bases in between. CDR3 nucleotide sequence: TGTGCCAGCAGCCCGACTTATATCTCTAGCACAGATACGCAGTATTTT. Its translation: CASSPTYISSTDTQYF. The variable domain in full, completed from reference TRBV7-7 and TRBJ2-3, reads GAGVSQSPRYKVTKRGQDVTLRCDPISSHATLYWYQQALGQGPEFLTYFNYEAQPDKSGLPSDRFSAERPEGSISTLTIQRTEQRDSAMYRCASSPTYISSTDTQYFGPGTRLTVL.

The CDR3 nucleotides are TGCGCCAGCAGTGACGGCTCAGGGGACGGCGGCGAGCAGTACTTC. This translates into CASSDGSGDGGEQYF. The V call is TRBV10-1, the J call TRBJ2-7, with D maybe TRBD1 (6 bases). The CDR3 runs to 15 residues. Deletions cut 3 bases from V and 6 bases from J, with 18 bases between. The germline CDR1 and CDR2 sequences are WNHNN and SYGVQD (reference sequence).

The chain has TRBV9 and TRBJ2-3; TRBD1 aligns across 12 bases. Germline CDR1 SGDLS, CDR2 YYNGEE. The CDR3 covers 17 residues. Trimming removed 1 base from V and 5 bases from J; junction bases left unmatched: 8. The CDR3 reads CASSVSPGQGAQDTQYF. Written as DNA, the CDR3 is TGTGCCAGCAGCGTAAGCCCGGGACAGGGGGCGCAAGATACGCAGTATTTT.

The chain has TRBV5-5 and TRBJ1-1; 8 bases match TRBD1. V dropped 4 bases and J dropped 3; count of bases not matched to a gene: 2. CDR1 and CDR2 from the germline V gene are SGHKS and YYEKEE (reference sequence). The CDR3 is 13 amino acids. CDR3 in DNA: TGTGCCAGCAGCACACAGGGGGACACTGAAGCTTTCTTT. Amino acid sequence: CASSTQGDTEAFF.

The rearrangement links TRBV28 to TRBJ2-5; possible D gene TRBD2, 6 bases. The CDR3 totals 17 residues. Trimming took off 2 bases at V and 1 base at J, with 17 bases between the two ends. The V gene's germline CDR1 is MDHEN and CDR2 SYDVKM. The CDR3 here is CASSLSIGLTIQETQYF. CDR3 in DNA: TGTGCCAGCAGTTTAAGTATCGGACTAACGATCCAAGAGACCCAGTACTTC.

The V and J genes are TRBV4-2 and TRBJ2-5; 10 bases align to TRBD2. This CDR3 comprises 18 residues. V lost 4 bases, J lost 1 base, and 12 bases stayed unmatched. Germline V gene data show CDR1 as LGHNA and CDR2 as YNFKEQ. The CDR3 DNA follows: TGTGCCAGCAGCCGCACTAATGGGGCTAGCGGGGGCCAAGAGACCCAGTACTTC. It encodes CASSRTNGASGGQETQYF.

J is TRBJ1-6 and V is TRBV4-1; D is possibly TRBD1 (6 bases). This CDR3 contains 15 residues. Between the trimmed V and J ends, which lost 4 bases and 10 bases, there was a span of 17 bases. The germline CDR1 and CDR2 sequences are MGHRA and YSYEKL. CDR3 DNA: TGCGCCAGCAGCCCCAATGAAGGGGGACAATCACCCCTCCACTTT. Amino acids: CASSPNEGGQSPLHF.

The rearrangement uses TRBV7-6 and TRBJ2-2; TRBD2 aligns across 7 bases. Germline V gives CDR1 SGHVS, CDR2 FNYEAQ. V gave up 4 bases and J gave up 2 bases; unmatched junction bases: 16. CDR3 length: 19 amino acids. The DNA of the CDR3 is TGTGCCAGCAGCTCAAATCCCGCAGGAGGGACTATTAACACCGGGGAGCTGTTTTTT. Its translation is CASSSNPAGGTINTGELFF.

This clone was recorded a few times. This chain links TRBV10-1 with TRBJ2-7, with a tentative D call TRBD1 (6 bases). From germline, CDR1 is WNHNN and CDR2 SYGVQD (reference sequence). The CDR3 contains 14 residues. The V and J ends lost 0 bases and 2 bases respectively, with 8 bases between them. This CDR3 is CASSESQGPYEQYF. The CDR3 DNA follows: TGCGCCAGCAGTGAGTCACAGGGCCCCTACGAGCAGTACTTC.

The chain carries TRBV4-1 and TRBJ1-2, with a weak D call TRBD1 (5 bases). The ends were cut back, 7 bases at V and 7 bases at J, with 22 bases in the middle. The CDR3 runs to 15 residues. The germline V gene has CDR1 MGHRA and CDR2 YSYEKL. The CDR3, as DNA: TGCGCCAGCACCTCCGTGAGGGGAGGATTTGGTGGCTACACCTTC. Protein: CASTSVRGGFGGYTF.

This chain links TRBV14 with TRBJ1-2, with D maybe TRBD1 (6 bases). The CDR3 spans 14 residues. CDR1 and CDR2 (germline): SGHDN, FVKESK. V was trimmed by 2 bases and J by 4 bases, leaving 11 bases between them. CDR3 DNA sequence: TGTGCCAGCAGCCAACTAACAGGGCCCTATGGCTACACCTTC. This sequence encodes CASSQLTGPYGYTF.

This clone was found a few times. V and J are TRBV15 and TRBJ1-6; 9 bases map to TRBD1. This CDR3 region has 15 residues. The J segment lost 5 bases and the V segment lost 2 bases, leaving 1 base of the junction unmatched. CDR1 and CDR2 from the germline V gene are LNHNV and YYDKDF (reference sequence). This chain's CDR3 is CATSRRTGDNSPLHF. The CDR3 coding sequence is TGTGCCACCAGCAGACGGACAGGGGATAATTCACCCCTCCACTTT.

For this clone: This same CDR3 is encoded by further DNA sequences in the sample. The chain has TRBV7-9 and TRBJ1-6; 9 positions agree with TRBD1. The CDR3 consists of 15 residues. Germline CDR1 SEHNR, CDR2 FQNEAQ (reference sequence). With V trimmed by 4 bases and J by 7 bases, 5 bases remained unmatched. The CDR3 nucleotides are TGTGCCAGCAGCTCCGGGACAGGGTGGAATTCACCCCTCCACTTT. Translating it yields CASSSGTGWNSPLHF.

The V call is TRBV27, the J call TRBJ2-3; 7 nucleotides match TRBD2. This CDR3 has 14 amino acids. Trimming cost V 5 bases and J 2 bases; bases outside gene matches: 4. In germline, CDR1 is MNHEY, CDR2 SMNVEV (reference sequence). This CDR3 is CASSGRGYTDTQYF. The CDR3 DNA sequence: TGTGCCAGCAGTGGGCGGGGGTACACAGATACGCAGTATTTT.

This clone was found once. The chain carries TRBV7-2 and TRBJ2-5; 16 nucleotides agree with TRBD2. Trimming took 2 bases from V and 5 from J; bases not matched to a gene: 11. This CDR3 contains 19 residues. The germline V gene has CDR1 SGHTA and CDR2 FQGNSA. CDR3 bases: TGTGCCAGCAGCTTACTTATATTGGGACTAGCGGGGGGGAAGGAGACCCAGTACTTC. The encoded protein is CASSLLILGLAGGKETQYF.

The chain employs TRBV6-5 and TRBJ1-3; no clear D. The germline V and J ends were trimmed by 2 bases and 8 bases, with 10 bases remaining between them. Germline V gives CDR1 MNHEY, CDR2 SVGAGI. The CDR3 totals 13 residues. The CDR3 here is CASSYRLGDTIYF. CDR3 coding DNA: TGTGCCAGCAGTTACCGGCTAGGTGACACCATATATTTT.

This chain connects TRBV28 to TRBJ2-3; 8 bases match TRBD1. The V gene end was trimmed by 10 bases and the J gene end by 2 bases; junction bases not matched to a gene: 5. Germline V gene lookup returns CDR1 MDHEN and CDR2 SYDVKM. CDR3 length: 13 residues. The CDR3 sequence is CAIPDRVTDTQYF. The CDR3, as DNA: TGTGCCATCCCGGACAGGGTCACAGATACGCAGTATTTT.

This chain joins TRBV18 and TRBJ1-3, with 7 positions matching TRBD1. V was clipped by 3 bases and J by 3 bases; unmatched bases: 5. Germline V CDR1 and CDR2: KGHSH, LQKENI. CDR3 size: 15 residues. Here the CDR3 reads CASSPRTGSGNTIYF. The CDR3 coding sequence is TGTGCCAGCTCACCCAGGACAGGTAGTGGAAACACCATATATTTT.

The chain joins TRBV7-9 to TRBJ1-2; 9 nucleotides align to TRBD1. CDR3 length: 16 amino acids. Losses at the gene ends were 1 base for V and 3 bases for J; bases not matched to a gene: 6. The germline gives CDR1 SEHNR, CDR2 FQNEAQ (reference sequence). CDR3 amino acids: CASSLEGQGRYYGYTF. The CDR3 DNA is TGTGCCAGCAGCTTAGAGGGACAGGGAAGATACTATGGCTACACCTTC.